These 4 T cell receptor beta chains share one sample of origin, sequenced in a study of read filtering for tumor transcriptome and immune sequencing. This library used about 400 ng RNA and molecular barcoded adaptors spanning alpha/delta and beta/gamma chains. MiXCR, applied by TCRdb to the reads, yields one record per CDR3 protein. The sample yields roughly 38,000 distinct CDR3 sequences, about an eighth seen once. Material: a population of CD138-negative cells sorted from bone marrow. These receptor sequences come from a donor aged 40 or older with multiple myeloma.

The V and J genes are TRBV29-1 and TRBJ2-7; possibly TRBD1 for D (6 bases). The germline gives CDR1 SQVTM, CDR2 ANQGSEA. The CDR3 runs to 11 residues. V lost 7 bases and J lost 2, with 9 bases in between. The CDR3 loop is CSAGQTYEQYF. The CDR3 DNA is TGCAGCGCGGGACAAACCTACGAGCAGTACTTC.

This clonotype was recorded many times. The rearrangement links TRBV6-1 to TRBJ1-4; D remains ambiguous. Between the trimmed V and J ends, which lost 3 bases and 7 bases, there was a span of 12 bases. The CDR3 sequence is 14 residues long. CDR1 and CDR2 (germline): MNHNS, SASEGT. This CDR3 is CASSEAGYLEKLFF. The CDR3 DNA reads TGTGCCAGCAGTGAGGCAGGCTATCTTGAAAAACTGTTTTTT.

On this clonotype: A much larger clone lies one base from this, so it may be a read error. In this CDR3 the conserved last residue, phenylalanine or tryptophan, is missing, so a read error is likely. CDR3: CASRKPTYQETQYL. Here the CDR3 DNA reads TGTGCCAGCAGAAAGCCGACCTACCAAGAGACCCAGTACCTC. The chain employs TRBV12-3 or TRBV12-4 and TRBJ2-5; D is unresolved. Trimming shortened V by 6 bases and J by 0 bases, and 11 bases separated the two germline ends. This CDR3 is 14 amino acids long.

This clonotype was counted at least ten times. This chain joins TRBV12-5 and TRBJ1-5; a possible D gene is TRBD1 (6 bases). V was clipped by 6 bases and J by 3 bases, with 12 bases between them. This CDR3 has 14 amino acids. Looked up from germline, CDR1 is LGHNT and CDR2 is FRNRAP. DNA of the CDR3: TGTGCTAGTGGCCAAGGACAGAACAATCAGCCCCAGCATTTT. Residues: CASGQGQNNQPQHF.